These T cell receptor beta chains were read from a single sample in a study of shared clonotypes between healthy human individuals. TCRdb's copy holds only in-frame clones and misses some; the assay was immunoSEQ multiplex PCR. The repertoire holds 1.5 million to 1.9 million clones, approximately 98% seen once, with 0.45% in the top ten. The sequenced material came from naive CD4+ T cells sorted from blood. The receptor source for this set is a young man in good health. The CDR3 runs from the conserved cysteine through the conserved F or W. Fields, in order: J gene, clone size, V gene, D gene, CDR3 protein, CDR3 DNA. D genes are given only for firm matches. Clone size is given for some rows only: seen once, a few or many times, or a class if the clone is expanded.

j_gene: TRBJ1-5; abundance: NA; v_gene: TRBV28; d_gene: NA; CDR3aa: CASEGRVGPRGNQPQHF; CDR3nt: TGTGCCAGCGAGGGAAGGGTAGGGCCACGGGGCAATCAGCCCCAGCATTTT
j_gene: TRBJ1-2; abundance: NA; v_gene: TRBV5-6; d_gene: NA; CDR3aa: CASRSRANFNYGYTF; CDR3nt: TGTGCCAGCAGGTCCAGGGCTAATTTTAACTATGGCTACACCTTC
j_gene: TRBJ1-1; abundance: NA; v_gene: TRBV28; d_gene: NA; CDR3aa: CASSWTVPEAFF; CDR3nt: TGTGCCAGCAGCTGGACAGTCCCTGAAGCTTTCTTT
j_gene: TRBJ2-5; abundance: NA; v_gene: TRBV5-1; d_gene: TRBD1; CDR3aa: CASSLEQGQETQYF; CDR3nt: TGCGCCAGCAGCTTGGAACAGGGGCAGGAGACCCAGTACTTC
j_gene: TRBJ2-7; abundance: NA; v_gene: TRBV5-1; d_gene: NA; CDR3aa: CASSLTRYTEQYF; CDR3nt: TGCGCCAGCAGCTTGACTAGATATACCGAGCAGTACTTC
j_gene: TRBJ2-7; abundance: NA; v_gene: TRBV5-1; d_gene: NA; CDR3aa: CASSLNTVNSYEQYF; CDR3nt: TGCGCCAGCAGCTTGAACACAGTAAACTCCTACGAGCAGTACTTC
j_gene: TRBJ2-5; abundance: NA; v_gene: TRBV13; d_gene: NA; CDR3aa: CASSVREETQYF; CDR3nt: TGTGCCAGCAGCGTGAGGGAAGAGACCCAGTACTTC
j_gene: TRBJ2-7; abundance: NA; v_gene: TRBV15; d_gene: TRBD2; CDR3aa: CATSREGTSGGHSSYEQYF; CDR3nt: TGTGCCACCAGCAGGGAAGGGACTAGCGGGGGACATAGCTCCTACGAGCAGTACTTC
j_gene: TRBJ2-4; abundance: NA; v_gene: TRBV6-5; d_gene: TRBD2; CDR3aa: CASSYSGEGAKNIQYF; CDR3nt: TGTGCCAGCAGTTACTCAGGGGAGGGAGCCAAAAACATTCAGTACTTC
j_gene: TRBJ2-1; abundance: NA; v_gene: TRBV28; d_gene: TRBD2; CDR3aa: CASSRSGTTYNEQFF; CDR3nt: TGTGCCAGCAGCCGTAGCGGGACAACCTACAATGAGCAGTTCTTC
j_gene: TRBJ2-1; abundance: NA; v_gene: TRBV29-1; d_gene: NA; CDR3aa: CSSQKVGGSYNEQFF; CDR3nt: TGCAGCTCCCAAAAGGTCGGGGGCTCCTACAATGAGCAGTTCTTC
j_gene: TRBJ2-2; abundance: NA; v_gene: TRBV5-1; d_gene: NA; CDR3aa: CASSLGRPGELFF; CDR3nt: TGCGCCAGCAGCTTAGGCCGTCCCGGGGAGCTGTTTTTT
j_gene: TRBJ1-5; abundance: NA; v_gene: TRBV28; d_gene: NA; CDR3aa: CASASPLGNQPQHF; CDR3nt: TGTGCCAGCGCTTCCCCACTGGGCAATCAGCCCCAGCATTTT
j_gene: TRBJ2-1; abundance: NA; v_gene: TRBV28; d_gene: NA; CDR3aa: CASSLFRGQHEQFF; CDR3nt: TGTGCCAGCAGTTTATTTAGGGGACAACATGAGCAGTTCTTC
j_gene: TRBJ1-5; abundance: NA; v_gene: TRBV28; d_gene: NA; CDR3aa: CASSSGSQPQHF; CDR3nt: TGTGCCAGCAGTTCCGGGTCTCAGCCCCAGCATTTT
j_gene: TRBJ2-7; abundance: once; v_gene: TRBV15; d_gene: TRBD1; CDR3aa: CATSNLGQIYEQYF; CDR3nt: TGTGCCACCAGCAACCTGGGACAGATATACGAGCAGTACTTC
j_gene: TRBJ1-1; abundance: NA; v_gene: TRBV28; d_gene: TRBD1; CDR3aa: CASKGTGERNTEAFF; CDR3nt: TGTGCCAGCAAAGGGACAGGGGAAAGGAACACTGAAGCTTTCTTT
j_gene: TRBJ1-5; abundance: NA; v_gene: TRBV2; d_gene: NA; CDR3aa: CASSEGTLRSNQPQHF; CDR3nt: TGTGCCAGCAGTGAAGGGACCTTGAGGAGCAATCAGCCCCAGCATTTT
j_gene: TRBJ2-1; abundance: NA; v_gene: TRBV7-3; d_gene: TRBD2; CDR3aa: CASSPGPRDYHSNEQFF; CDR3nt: TGTGCCAGCAGCCCCGGACCTCGGGACTATCATTCTAATGAGCAGTTCTTC
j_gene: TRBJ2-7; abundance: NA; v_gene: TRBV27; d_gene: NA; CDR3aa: CASSSWGYEQYF; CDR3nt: TGTGCCAGCAGTTCGTGGGGATACGAGCAGTACTTC
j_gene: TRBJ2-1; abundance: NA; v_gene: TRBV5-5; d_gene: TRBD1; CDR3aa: CASSLGQGANNEQFF; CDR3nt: TGTGCCAGCAGCTTGGGGCAGGGGGCGAACAATGAGCAGTTCTTC
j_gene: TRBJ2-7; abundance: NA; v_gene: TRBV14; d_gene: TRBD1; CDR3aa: CASSRTGARVSYEQYF; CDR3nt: TGTGCCAGCAGCCGGACAGGGGCTAGAGTTTCCTACGAGCAGTACTTC
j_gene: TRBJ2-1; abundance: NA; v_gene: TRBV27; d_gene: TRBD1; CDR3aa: CASSLRGQTEQFF; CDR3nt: TGTGCCAGCAGTTTAAGGGGACAGACGGAGCAGTTCTTC
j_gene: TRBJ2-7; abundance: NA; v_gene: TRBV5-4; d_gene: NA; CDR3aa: CASSWKGLYEQYF; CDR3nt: TGTGCCAGCAGCTGGAAGGGGTTATACGAGCAGTACTTC
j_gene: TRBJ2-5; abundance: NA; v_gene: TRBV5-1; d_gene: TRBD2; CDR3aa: CASSQGLVHFAAQETQYF; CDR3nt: TGCGCCAGCAGCCAAGGACTAGTGCACTTTGCGGCACAAGAGACCCAGTACTTC
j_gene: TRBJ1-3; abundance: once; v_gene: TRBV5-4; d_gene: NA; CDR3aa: CACTGVDGNTIYF; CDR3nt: TGTGCCTGTACGGGTGTTGATGGAAACACCATATATTTT
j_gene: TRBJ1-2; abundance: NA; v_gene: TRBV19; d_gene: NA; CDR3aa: CASSISMWRDGYTF; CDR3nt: TGTGCCAGTAGTATCTCGATGTGGAGGGATGGCTACACCTTC
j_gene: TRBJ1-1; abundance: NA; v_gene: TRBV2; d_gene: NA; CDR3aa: CASSEAAGAFF; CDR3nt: TGTGCCAGCAGTGAAGCGGCGGGAGCTTTCTTT
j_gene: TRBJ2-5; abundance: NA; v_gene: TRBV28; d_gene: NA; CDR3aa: CASSSVGTQYF; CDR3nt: TGTGCCAGCAGCTCCGTAGGGACCCAGTACTTC
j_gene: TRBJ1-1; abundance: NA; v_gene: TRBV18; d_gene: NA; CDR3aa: CASSPGRAVYSTEAFF; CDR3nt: TGTGCCAGCTCACCCGGCAGGGCTGTATATTCAACTGAAGCTTTCTTT
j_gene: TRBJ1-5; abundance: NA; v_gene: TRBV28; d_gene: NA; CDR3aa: CASSLGGWENQPQHF; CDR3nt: TGTGCCAGCAGTTTAGGAGGGTGGGAGAATCAGCCCCAGCATTTT
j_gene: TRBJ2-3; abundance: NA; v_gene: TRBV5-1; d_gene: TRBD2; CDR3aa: CASSLAAGAGPDTQYF; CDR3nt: TGCGCCAGCAGCTTGGCGGCGGGAGCGGGGCCAGATACGCAGTATTTT
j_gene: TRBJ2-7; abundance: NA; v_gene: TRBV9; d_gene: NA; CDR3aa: CASSVGGGLVGGRTYEQYF; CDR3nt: TGTGCCAGCAGCGTAGGAGGGGGGTTGGTAGGAGGGAGAACCTACGAGCAGTACTTC
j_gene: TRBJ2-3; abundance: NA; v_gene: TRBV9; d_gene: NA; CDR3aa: CASSVIVGDTQYF; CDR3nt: TGTGCCAGCAGCGTAATAGTCGGGGATACGCAGTATTTT
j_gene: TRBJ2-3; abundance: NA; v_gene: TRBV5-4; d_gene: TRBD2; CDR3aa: CASSSPKAGATDTQYF; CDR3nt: TGTGCCAGCAGCTCGCCAAAAGCGGGGGCCACAGATACGCAGTATTTT
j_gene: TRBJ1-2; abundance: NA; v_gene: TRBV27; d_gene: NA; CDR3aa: CASSRAGSGGYTF; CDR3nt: TGTGCCAGCAGCAGGGCAGGGTCGGGTGGCTACACCTTC
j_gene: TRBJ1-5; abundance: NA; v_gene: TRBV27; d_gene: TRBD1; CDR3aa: CASRGQGTQPQHF; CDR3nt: TGTGCCAGCCGGGGACAGGGGACCCAGCCCCAGCATTTT
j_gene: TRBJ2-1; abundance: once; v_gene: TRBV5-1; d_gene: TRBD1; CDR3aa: CASSQWTGEGGEQFF; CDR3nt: TGCGCCAGCAGCCAATGGACAGGGGAAGGGGGAGAGCAGTTCTTC
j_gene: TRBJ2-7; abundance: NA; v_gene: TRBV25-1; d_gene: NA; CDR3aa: CASSAERGTDSYEQYF; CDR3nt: TGTGCCAGCAGTGCCGAGAGGGGCACGGACTCCTACGAGCAGTACTTC
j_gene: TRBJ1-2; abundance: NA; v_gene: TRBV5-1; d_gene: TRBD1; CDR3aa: CASSLVQGTYGYTF; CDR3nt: TGCGCCAGCAGCTTGGTACAGGGGACCTATGGCTACACCTTC
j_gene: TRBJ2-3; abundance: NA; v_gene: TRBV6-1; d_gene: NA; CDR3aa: CASSALVDSPTDTQYF; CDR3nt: TGTGCCAGCAGTGCGTTAGTAGACAGTCCCACAGATACGCAGTATTTT
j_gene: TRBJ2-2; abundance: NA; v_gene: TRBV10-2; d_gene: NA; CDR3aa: CASSKRGGELFF; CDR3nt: TGCGCCAGCAGTAAGCGAGGCGGGGAGCTGTTTTTT